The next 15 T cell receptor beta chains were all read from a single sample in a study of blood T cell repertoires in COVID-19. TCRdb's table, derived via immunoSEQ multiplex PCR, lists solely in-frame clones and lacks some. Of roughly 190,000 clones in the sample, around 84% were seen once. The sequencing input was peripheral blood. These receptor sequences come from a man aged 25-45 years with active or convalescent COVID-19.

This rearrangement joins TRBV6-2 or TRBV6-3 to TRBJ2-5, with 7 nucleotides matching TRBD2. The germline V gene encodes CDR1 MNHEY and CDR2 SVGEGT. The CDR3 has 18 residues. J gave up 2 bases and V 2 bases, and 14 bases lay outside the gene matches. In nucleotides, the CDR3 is TGTGCCAGCAGTTACCCCTCGAAGGGGCGGGGGATTCAAGAGACCCAGTACTTC. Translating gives CASSYPSKGRGIQETQYF.

This CDR3 is CASSALWGSGDTGELFF. The CDR3 bases are TGCGCCAGCAGTGCCCTCTGGGGGAGCGGGGACACCGGGGAGCTGTTTTTT. The chain is built from TRBV10-2 and TRBJ2-2; 7 nucleotides align to TRBD2. Germline V gives CDR1 WSHSY, CDR2 SAAADI. This CDR3 spans 17 amino acids. V shed 4 bases, J shed 3 bases, and the junction held 11 bases outside the gene matches.

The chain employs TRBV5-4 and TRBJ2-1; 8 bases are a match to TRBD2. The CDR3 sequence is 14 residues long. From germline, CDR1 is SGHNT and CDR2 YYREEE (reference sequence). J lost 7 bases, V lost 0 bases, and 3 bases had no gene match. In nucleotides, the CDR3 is TGTGCCAGCAGCTTGGCCGGGGGGGGGAATGAGCAGTTCTTC. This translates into CASSLAGGGNEQFF.

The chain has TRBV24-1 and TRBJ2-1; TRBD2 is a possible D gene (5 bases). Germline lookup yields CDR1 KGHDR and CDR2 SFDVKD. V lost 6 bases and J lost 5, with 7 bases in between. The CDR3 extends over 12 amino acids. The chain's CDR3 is CATSQRNNEQFF. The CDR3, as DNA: TGTGCCACCAGTCAGCGGAACAATGAGCAGTTCTTC.

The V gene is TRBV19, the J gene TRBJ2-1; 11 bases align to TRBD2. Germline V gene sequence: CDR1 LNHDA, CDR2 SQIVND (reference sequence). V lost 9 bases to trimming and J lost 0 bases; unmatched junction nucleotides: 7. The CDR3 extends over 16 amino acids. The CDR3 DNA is TGTGCCAGCACGCCTAGCGGGGGGCTCTCCTACAATGAGCAGTTCTTC. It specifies CASTPSGGLSYNEQFF.

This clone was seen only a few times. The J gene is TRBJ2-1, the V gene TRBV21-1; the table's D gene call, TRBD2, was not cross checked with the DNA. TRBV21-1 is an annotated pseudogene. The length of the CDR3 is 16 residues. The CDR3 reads CASSKELGDFYNEQFF. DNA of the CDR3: TGTGCCAGCAGCAAAGAGCTAGGGGACTTTTACAATGAGCAGTTCTTC.

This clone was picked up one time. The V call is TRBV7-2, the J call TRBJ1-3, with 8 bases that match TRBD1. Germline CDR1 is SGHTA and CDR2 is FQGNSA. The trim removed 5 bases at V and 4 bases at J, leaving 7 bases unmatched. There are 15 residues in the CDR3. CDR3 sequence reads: CASSLQGAGGNTIYF. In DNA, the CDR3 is TGTGCCAGCAGCCTTCAGGGGGCGGGAGGAAACACCATATATTTT.

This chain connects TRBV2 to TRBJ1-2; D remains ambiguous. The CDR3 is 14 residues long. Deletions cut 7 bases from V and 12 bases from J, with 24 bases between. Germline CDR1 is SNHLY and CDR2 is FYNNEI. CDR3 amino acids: CASTGEAAGSRDTF. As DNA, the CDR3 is TGTGCCAGCACCGGGGAGGCGGCCGGGTCTCGGGACACCTTC.

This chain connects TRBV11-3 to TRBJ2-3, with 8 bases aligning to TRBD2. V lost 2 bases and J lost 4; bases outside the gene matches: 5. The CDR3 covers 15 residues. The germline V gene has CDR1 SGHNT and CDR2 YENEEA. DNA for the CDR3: TGTGCCAGCAGCTTATTGGCGGGGGGCTCAGATACGCAGTATTTT. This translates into CASSLLAGGSDTQYF.

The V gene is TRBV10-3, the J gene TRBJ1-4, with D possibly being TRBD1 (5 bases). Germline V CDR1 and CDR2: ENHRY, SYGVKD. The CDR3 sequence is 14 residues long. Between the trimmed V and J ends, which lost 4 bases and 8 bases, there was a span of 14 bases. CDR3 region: CAISADSPGEKLFF. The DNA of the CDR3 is TGTGCCATCAGTGCCGACAGTCCAGGAGAAAAACTGTTTTTT.

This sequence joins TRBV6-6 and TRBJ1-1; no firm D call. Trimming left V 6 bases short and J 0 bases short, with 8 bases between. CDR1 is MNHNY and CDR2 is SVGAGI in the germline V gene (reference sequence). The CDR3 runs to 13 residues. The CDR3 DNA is TGTGCCAGCAGCTATAAATTGAACACTGAAGCTTTCTTT. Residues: CASSYKLNTEAFF.

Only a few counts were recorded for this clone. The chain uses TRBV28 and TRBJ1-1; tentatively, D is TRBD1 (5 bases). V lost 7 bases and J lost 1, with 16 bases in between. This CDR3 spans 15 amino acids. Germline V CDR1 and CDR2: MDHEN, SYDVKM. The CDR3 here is CASTSPGGENTEAFF. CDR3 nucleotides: TGTGCCAGCACCTCCCCCGGGGGGGAGAACACTGAAGCTTTCTTT.

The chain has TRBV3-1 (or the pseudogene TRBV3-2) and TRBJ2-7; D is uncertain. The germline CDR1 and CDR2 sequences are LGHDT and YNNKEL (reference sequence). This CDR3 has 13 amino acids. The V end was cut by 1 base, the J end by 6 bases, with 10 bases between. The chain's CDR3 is CASSQGRTGEQYV. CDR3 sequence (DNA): TGTGCCAGCAGCCAAGGCAGAACGGGCGAGCAGTACGTC.

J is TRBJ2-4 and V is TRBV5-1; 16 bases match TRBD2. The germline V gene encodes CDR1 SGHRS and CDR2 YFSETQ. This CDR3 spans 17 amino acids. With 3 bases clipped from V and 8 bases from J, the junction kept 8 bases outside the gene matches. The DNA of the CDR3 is TGCGCCAGCAGCTGGGGACTAGCGGGAGGGCCAGGGGACATTCAGTACTTC. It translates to CASSWGLAGGPGDIQYF.

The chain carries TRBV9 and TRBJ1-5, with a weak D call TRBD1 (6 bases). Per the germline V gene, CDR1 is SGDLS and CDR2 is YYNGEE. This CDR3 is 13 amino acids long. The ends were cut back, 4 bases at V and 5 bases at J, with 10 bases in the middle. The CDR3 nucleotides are TGTGCCAGCAGCCGAGGGGGATATCAGCCCCAGCATTTT. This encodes CASSRGGYQPQHF.